Listed below are T cell receptor beta chains from one sample, sequenced in a study of cytomegalovirus exposure and HLA in healthy donors. TCRdb's copy holds only in-frame clones and misses some; the assay was immunoSEQ multiplex PCR. The sample has some 91,000 clones, roughly 60% seen once. Specimen: PBMCs. These receptors all come from a human donor in good health. The CDR3 runs from the conserved cysteine through the conserved F or W. The D gene is left open where the match is weak. Clone size appears in some rows only: once, few, many, or a class for an expanded clone.

V	D	J	size	CDR3	DNA
TRBV7-8	.	TRBJ1-3	.	CASSSPHGAGNTIYF	TGTGCCAGCAGTTCCCCGCACGGGGCTGGAAACACCATATATTTT
TRBV9	TRBD1	TRBJ2-1	few	CASSVDNRGKNEQFF	TGTGCCAGCAGCGTAGACAACAGGGGAAAGAATGAGCAGTTCTTC
TRBV5-4	TRBD1	TRBJ1-1	.	CASSFDRGVSEAFF	TGTGCCAGCAGCTTCGACAGGGGGGTATCTGAAGCTTTCTTT
TRBV29-1	.	TRBJ1-2	.	CSVEDSGSGSYGYTF	TGCAGCGTTGAAGATAGCGGATCAGGGAGCTATGGCTACACCTTC
TRBV18	TRBD2	TRBJ2-7	few	CASSQGLAGSYEQYF	TGTGCCAGCTCACAAGGACTAGCGGGGTCTTACGAGCAGTACTTC
TRBV7-2	.	TRBJ1-6	.	CASSAPGVGAGSPLHF	TGTGCCAGCAGTGCACCGGGGGTCGGGGCCGGATCACCCCTCCACTTT
TRBV19	.	TRBJ1-5	.	CASSIRGQASNQPQHF	TGTGCCAGTAGTATCCGTGGTCAGGCCAGCAATCAGCCCCAGCATTTT
TRBV7-3	.	TRBJ2-2	.	CASSSSRTDGELFF	TGTGCCAGCAGCTCATCACGGACAGACGGGGAGCTGTTTTTT
TRBV15	.	TRBJ2-3	.	CATSRVTGDTQYF	TGTGCCACCAGCAGAGTAACAGGAGATACGCAGTATTTT
TRBV5-5	.	TRBJ1-6	.	CASSLEFRGNSPLHF	TGTGCCAGCAGCTTGGAGTTCCGGGGGAACTCACCCCTCCACTTT
TRBV5-6	.	TRBJ2-7	few	CASSLRTYYEQYF	TGTGCCAGCAGCCTTCGGACATACTACGAGCAGTACTTC
TRBV7-3	.	TRBJ1-2	.	CASSLGPRRVGGYTF	TGTGCCAGCAGCTTAGGCCCCCGGAGGGTAGGTGGCTACACCTTC
TRBV7-9	TRBD1	TRBJ1-6	few	CASSPRDRGIDRRSSPLHF	TGTGCCAGCAGCCCTCGGGACAGGGGCATCGATCGGAGAAGTTCACCCCTCCACTTT
TRBV15	.	TRBJ1-5	.	CAAQEGLNQPQHF	TGTGCCGCCCAGGAAGGACTAAATCAGCCCCAGCATTTT